This T cell receptor (beta chain) was retrieved from a study of tumour-infiltrating T cells in Burkitt lymphoma. Across the whole study: Patients covered every epidemiological subtype of Burkitt lymphoma. Repertoire clonality predicted overall and progression-free survival.

The CDR3 spans 11 residues. Germline V CDR1 and CDR2: SGHRS, YFSETQ. V was trimmed by 6 bases and J by 3 bases, leaving 6 bases between them. The table came from immunoSEQ multiplex PCR; TCRdb's copy has only in-frame clones and leaves some out. The sample contains around 45,000 clones, 30% to 40% of which appear only once. Sequencing was carried out using tumor tissue. This receptor was identified in a human donor with Burkitt lymphoma. This sequence joins TRBV5-1 and TRBJ2-5; no clear D gene. The DNA for the CDR3 is TGCGCCAGCATCTTCAAAGAGACCCAGTACTTC. Its protein product is CASIFKETQYF. The variable domain in full, completed from reference TRBV5-1 and TRBJ2-5, reads KAGVTQTPRYLIKTRGQQVTLSCSPISGHRSVSWYQQTPGQGLQFLFEYFSETQRNKGNFPGRFSGRQFSNSRSEMNVSTLELGDSALYLCASIFKETQYFGPGTRLLVL.